The 20 T cell receptor beta chains given below trace back to one sample, sequenced in a study of blood T cell repertoires in COVID-19. The repertoire was sequenced with immunoSEQ multiplex PCR; TCRdb's copy has only in-frame clones and lacks some. The sample shows 220,000 or so clones, around 88% of them seen only once. Sample: PBMCs or T cells enriched from blood (not recorded which). The receptors here all came from a woman between 45 and 65 years old who had recovered from COVID-19.

The rearrangement uses TRBV6-5 and TRBJ2-7; D is possibly TRBD1 (5 bases). Trimming removed 2 bases at V and 5 bases at J, with 13 bases between. Germline V CDR1 and CDR2: MNHEY, SVGAGI. The CDR3 has 14 residues. CDR3 sequence reads: CASSYRNRIHEQYF. CDR3 DNA sequence: TGTGCCAGCAGTTACCGTAACAGGATCCACGAGCAGTACTTC.

This rearrangement joins TRBV28 to TRBJ1-6; 8 nucleotides line up with TRBD1. Germline V lookup: CDR1 MDHEN, CDR2 SYDVKM. This CDR3 is 16 amino acids long. J was trimmed by 4 bases and V by 7 bases; bases with no gene match: 9. The CDR3 protein is CASTSDRVEYNSPLHF. The CDR3 bases are TGTGCCAGCACGTCGGACAGGGTGGAGTATAATTCACCCCTCCACTTT.

V is TRBV30 and J is TRBJ1-2; no reliable D call. Trimming removed 2 bases from V and 4 bases from J, with 11 bases in between. The germline CDR1 and CDR2 sequences are GTSNPN and SVGIG (reference sequence). The CDR3 length is 13 residues. This CDR3 is CAWSPSDFYGYTF. CDR3 DNA sequence: TGTGCCTGGAGTCCCTCCGACTTCTATGGCTACACCTTC.

The V call is TRBV4-3, the J call TRBJ1-1, with a possible D match to TRBD1 (6 bases). Trimming took off 0 bases at V and 2 bases at J, with 13 bases between the two ends. CDR1 is LGHNA and CDR2 is YSLEER in the germline V gene. CDR3 length: 16 residues. The CDR3 sequence: CASSQEMTGPNTEAFF. The CDR3 DNA is TGCGCCAGCAGCCAAGAAATGACAGGCCCCAACACTGAAGCTTTCTTT.

V and J are TRBV3-1 (or the pseudogene TRBV3-2) and TRBJ1-4; D might be TRBD1 (5 bases). Germline V gives CDR1 LGHDT, CDR2 YNNKEL (reference sequence). Trimming shortened V by 2 bases and J by 5 bases, and 15 bases separated the two germline ends. The CDR3 length is 16 residues. The CDR3 loop is CASSQSGQGKNEKLFF. In DNA form, the CDR3 reads TGTGCCAGCAGCCAAAGTGGACAAGGGAAAAATGAAAAACTGTTTTTT.

The CDR3 DNA reads as TGTGCCTGGAGTCGGACAGGGCGGACTGAAGCTTTCTTT. It yields the protein CAWSRTGRTEAFF. The gene calls are TRBV30 and TRBJ1-1; TRBD1 matches at 8 bases. Looked up from germline, CDR1 is GTSNPN and CDR2 is SVGIG (reference sequence). J was trimmed by 5 bases and V by 2 bases; bases with no gene match: 4. CDR3 length equals 13 residues.

The chain has TRBV6-5 and TRBJ2-3, with D perhaps TRBD2 (6 bases). Germline V gene data show CDR1 as MNHEY and CDR2 as SVGAGI. Trimming cost V 3 bases and J 3 bases, with 16 bases left between them. This CDR3 has 16 residues. CDR3: CASSYSPLAQTDTQYF. The CDR3 DNA is TGTGCCAGCAGTTATAGTCCGCTAGCGCAGACAGATACGCAGTATTTT.

The chain carries TRBV18 and TRBJ2-1, with 8 bases matching TRBD2. The germline V gene encodes CDR1 KGHSH and CDR2 LQKENI. The V segment lost 4 bases and the J segment 3 bases; nucleotides outside the gene matches: 5. The CDR3 length is 15 residues. The CDR3 DNA reads as TGTGCCAGCTCACTTCCCGGGACTAGCTACAATGAGCAGTTCTTC. It yields the protein CASSLPGTSYNEQFF.

This chain connects TRBV7-2 to TRBJ2-7; 8 positions match TRBD1. Looked up from germline, CDR1 is SGHTA and CDR2 is FQGNSA. This CDR3 has 16 amino acids. After removal of 1 base from V and 6 bases from J, the junction contained 11 bases not matched to a gene. The CDR3 region is CASSLVGTGVPGEQYF. As DNA, the CDR3 is TGTGCCAGCAGCTTAGTAGGGACAGGAGTCCCCGGCGAGCAGTACTTC.

V and J are TRBV6-6 and TRBJ1-2, with 7 bases lining up with TRBD1. V was clipped by 2 bases and J by 0 bases; unmatched bases: 3. There are 15 residues in the CDR3. Germline lookup yields CDR1 MNHNY and CDR2 SVGAGI (reference sequence). Here the CDR3 DNA reads TGTGCCAGCAGTTACGGGGACAGAGCTAACTATGGCTACACCTTC. It translates to CASSYGDRANYGYTF.

The sample holds one count of this clone. The chain carries TRBV6-2 or TRBV6-3 and TRBJ2-7; TRBD1 agrees at 11 bases. CDR3 length: 14 residues. Germline trimming cut 5 bases from V and 7 bases from J; bases unmatched to any gene: 7. Per the germline V gene, CDR1 is MNHEY and CDR2 is SVGEGT. The CDR3 DNA reads as TGTGCCAGCAGTAACGGACAGGGGGCGAGTGAGCAGTACTTC. Its translation: CASSNGQGASEQYF.

The chain links TRBV4-1 to TRBJ1-1; no clear D gene. CDR1 and CDR2 (germline): MGHRA, YSYEKL. V shed 4 bases and J shed 5 bases, with 11 bases lying between them. The CDR3 runs 13 residues. DNA of the CDR3: TGCGCCAGCAGCCTGTGGGCGGGAACTGAAGCTTTCTTT. This sequence encodes CASSLWAGTEAFF.

The rearrangement uses TRBV4-1 and TRBJ1-2; 10 positions match TRBD1. V lost 0 bases, J lost 0 bases, and 4 bases stayed unmatched. CDR3 length: 17 residues. Per germline, CDR1 MGHRA and CDR2 YSYEKL. As DNA, the CDR3 is TGCGCCAGCAGCCAAGATCCCGGACAGGGGGCTAACTATGGCTACACCTTC. This gives the protein CASSQDPGQGANYGYTF.

This rearrangement joins TRBV29-1 to TRBJ1-1; D is uncertain. V was pared by 8 bases and J by 9 bases, with 13 bases between. This CDR3 contains 10 residues. Germline lookup yields CDR1 SQVTM and CDR2 ANQGSEA. The CDR3 nucleotides read TGCAGCTATACGGGGAGAAAAGCTTTCTTT. It yields the protein CSYTGRKAFF.

V and J are TRBV7-2 and TRBJ1-1; possibly TRBD1 for D (6 bases). CDR3 size: 15 residues. Trimming pared 5 bases from V and 4 bases from J, leaving 17 bases between. The V gene's germline CDR1 is SGHTA and CDR2 FQGNSA. The CDR3 nucleotides are TGTGCCAGCAGCCGCGGGGGGGGCTCTGGCACTGAAGCTTTCTTT. Its protein is CASSRGGGSGTEAFF.

The V gene is TRBV27, the J gene TRBJ2-7; 7 bases are shared with TRBD1. The CDR3 length is 16 residues. The trim removed 6 bases at V and 0 bases at J, leaving 11 bases unmatched. CDR1 is MNHEY, CDR2 SMNVEV, per germline (reference sequence). This CDR3 is CASRSTGTVSSYEQYF. DNA of the CDR3: TGTGCCAGCAGAAGTACCGGGACAGTGAGCTCCTACGAGCAGTACTTC.

V is TRBV18 and J is TRBJ2-7; 11 nucleotides match TRBD2. Looked up from germline, CDR1 is KGHSH and CDR2 is LQKENI. The CDR3 spans 16 residues. V was pared by 6 bases and J by 6 bases, with 13 bases of the junction left unmatched. CDR3 amino acids: CASSEGTSGGFLEQYF. Written as DNA, the CDR3 is TGTGCCAGCTCGGAGGGAACTAGCGGGGGATTCCTCGAGCAGTACTTC. The complete variable domain, with remaining parts taken from reference TRBV18 and TRBJ2-7, reads NAGVMQNPRHLVRRRGQEARLRCSPMKGHSHVYWYRQLPEEGLKFMVYLQKENIIDESGMPKERFSAEFPKEGPSILRIQQVVRGDSAAYFCASSEGTSGGFLEQYFGPGTRLTVT.

Details on this clone: An end of the junction does not agree with germline; a read error may underlie this. The V and J genes are TRBV7-9 and TRBJ2-1; D is ambiguous. Germline CDR1 reads SEHNR; CDR2 reads FQNEAQ (reference sequence). This CDR3 comprises 10 residues. The CDR3 DNA is TGTGCCAGCAGCTTAACCATCCGAGTCTTC. Translated: CASSLTIRVF.

This clone was detected only a few times. This rearrangement joins TRBV6-4 to TRBJ2-1; TRBD2 matches at 10 bases. The CDR3 sequence is 15 residues long. J was trimmed by 6 bases and V by 3 bases; bases with no gene match: 5. Germline V gene data show CDR1 as MRHNA and CDR2 as SNTAGT. The CDR3 DNA follows: TGTGCCAGCAGTGAAGGACTAGCGGATTCCAATGAGCAGTTCTTC. Encoded protein: CASSEGLADSNEQFF.

The chain carries TRBV7-2 and TRBJ1-4; perhaps TRBD1 as D (5 bases). Germline V gives CDR1 SGHTA, CDR2 FQGNSA. The V gene lost 1 base and the J gene lost 4 bases, with 13 bases spanning the gap. The CDR3 extends over 16 amino acids. This chain's CDR3 is CASSLVLGRNNEKLFF. As DNA, the CDR3 is TGTGCCAGCAGCTTAGTCCTGGGGCGCAATAATGAAAAACTGTTTTTT.